These T cell receptor beta chains were read from a single sample in a study of T cell responses to AZD1222 COVID-19 vaccine. Sequenced by immunoSEQ multiplex PCR; TCRdb stores in-frame clones only, minus some. The table includes some 150,000 clones, 88% detected once. Here the sequenced sample was peripheral blood, taken on day 0 of AZD1222 vaccination. These receptors all stem from an adult in good health. The CDR3 runs from the conserved cysteine through the conserved F or W. D genes are given only for firm matches. Only some rows state a clone size, as once, few, many or a class for expanded clones.

size: -
J: TRBJ1-1
D: TRBD1
V: TRBV19
DNA: TGTGCCAGTAGGGGACAGGGTGATGTGGCTGAAGCTTTCTTT
CDR3: CASRGQGDVAEAFF

size: -
J: TRBJ1-4
D: -
V: TRBV29-1
DNA: TGCAGCGTTGGGTCAACTAATGAAAAACTGTTTTTT
CDR3: CSVGSTNEKLFF

size: -
J: TRBJ2-7
D: TRBD1
V: TRBV19
DNA: TGTGCCAGTAAGAGACAGGGTCGGTACGAGCAGTACTTC
CDR3: CASKRQGRYEQYF

size: -
J: TRBJ2-3
D: -
V: TRBV28
DNA: TGTGCCAGCAGTTTCCTTGGGGATACGCAGTATTTT
CDR3: CASSFLGDTQYF

size: once
J: TRBJ1-2
D: -
V: TRBV4-2
DNA: TGTGCCAGCAGCCAAGACAGGGCCGACTATGGCTACACCTTC
CDR3: CASSQDRADYGYTF

size: -
J: TRBJ1-4
D: -
V: TRBV19
DNA: TGTGCCAGCCGACAGAGTCCTAATGAAAAACTGTTTTTT
CDR3: CASRQSPNEKLFF

size: -
J: TRBJ2-3
D: -
V: TRBV7-2
DNA: TGTGCCAGCAGCGCAAGGGCGGATACGCAGTATTTT
CDR3: CASSARADTQYF

size: -
J: TRBJ1-5
D: -
V: TRBV14
DNA: TGTGCCAGCAGCCGTTCTCAGGGTCAGCCCCAGCATTTT
CDR3: CASSRSQGQPQHF

size: -
J: TRBJ1-1
D: -
V: TRBV4-2
DNA: TGTGCCAGCAGCCTCGATTATCAGGGGAGAGCTTTCTTT
CDR3: CASSLDYQGRAFF

size: once
J: TRBJ1-1
D: -
V: TRBV7-8
DNA: TGTGCCAGCAGCTTCCAACGTTATCCGGGTTTGAACACTGAAGCTTTCTTT
CDR3: CASSFQRYPGLNTEAFF

size: once
J: TRBJ1-5
D: TRBD1
V: TRBV23-1
DNA: TGCGCCAGCAGTCAATTGCTCCTACCGGGACAGGGGGATAGCAATCAGCCCCAGCATTTT
CDR3: CASSQLLLPGQGDSNQPQHF

size: -
J: TRBJ1-5
D: -
V: TRBV4-2
DNA: TGTGCCAGCAGCCCTCTTTGGCAGGGAGACTATAGCAATCAGCCCCAGCATTTT
CDR3: CASSPLWQGDYSNQPQHF